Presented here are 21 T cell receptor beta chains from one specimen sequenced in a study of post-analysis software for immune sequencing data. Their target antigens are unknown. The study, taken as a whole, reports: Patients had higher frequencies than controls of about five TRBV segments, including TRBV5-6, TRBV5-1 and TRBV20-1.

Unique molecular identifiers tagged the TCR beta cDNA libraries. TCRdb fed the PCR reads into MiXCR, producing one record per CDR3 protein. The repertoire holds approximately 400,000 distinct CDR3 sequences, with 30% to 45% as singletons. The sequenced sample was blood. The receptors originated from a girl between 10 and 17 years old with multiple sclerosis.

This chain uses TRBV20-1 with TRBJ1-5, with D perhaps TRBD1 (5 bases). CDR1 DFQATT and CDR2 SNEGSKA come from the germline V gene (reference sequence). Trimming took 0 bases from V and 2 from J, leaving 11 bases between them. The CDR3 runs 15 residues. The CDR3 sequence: CSAREHRGGNQPQHF. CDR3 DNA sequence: TGCAGTGCTAGAGAACACCGGGGGGGCAATCAGCCCCAGCATTTT.

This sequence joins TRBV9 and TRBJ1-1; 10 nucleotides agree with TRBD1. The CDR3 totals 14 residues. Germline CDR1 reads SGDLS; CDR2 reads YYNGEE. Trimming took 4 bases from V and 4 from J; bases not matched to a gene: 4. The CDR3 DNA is TGTGCCAGCAGCCCGCGACAGGGGGCCACTGAAGCTTTCTTT. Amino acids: CASSPRQGATEAFF.

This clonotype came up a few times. The CDR3 bases are TGTGCCAGCAGCCACCCCCGTGGCGAGCAGTACTTC. Amino acid sequence: CASSHPRGEQYF. V and J are TRBV7-9 and TRBJ2-4, with D unresolved. The DNA end lines up better with TRBJ2-7; the J call may be wrong. The CDR3 spans 12 residues. Germline V CDR1 and CDR2: SEHNR, FQNEAQ (reference sequence).

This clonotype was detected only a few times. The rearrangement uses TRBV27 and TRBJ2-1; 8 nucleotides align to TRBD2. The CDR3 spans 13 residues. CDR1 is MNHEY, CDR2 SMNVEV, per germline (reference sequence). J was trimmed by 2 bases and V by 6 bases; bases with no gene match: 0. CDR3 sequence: CASRGLAYNEQFF. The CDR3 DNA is TGTGCCAGCAGGGGACTAGCCTACAATGAGCAGTTCTTC.

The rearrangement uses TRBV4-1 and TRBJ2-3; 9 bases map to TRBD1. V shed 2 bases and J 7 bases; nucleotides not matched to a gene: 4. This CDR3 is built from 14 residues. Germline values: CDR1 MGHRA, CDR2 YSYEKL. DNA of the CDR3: TGCGCCAGCAGCCAACCGACAGGGGGTTATACGCAGTATTTT. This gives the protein CASSQPTGGYTQYF.

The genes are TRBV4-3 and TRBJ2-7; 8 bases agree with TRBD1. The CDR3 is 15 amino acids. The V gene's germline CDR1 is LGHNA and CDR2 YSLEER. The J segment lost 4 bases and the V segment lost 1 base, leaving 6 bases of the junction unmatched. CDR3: CASSQVQGAAYEQYF. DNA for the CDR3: TGCGCCAGCAGCCAAGTCCAGGGGGCCGCATACGAGCAGTACTTC.

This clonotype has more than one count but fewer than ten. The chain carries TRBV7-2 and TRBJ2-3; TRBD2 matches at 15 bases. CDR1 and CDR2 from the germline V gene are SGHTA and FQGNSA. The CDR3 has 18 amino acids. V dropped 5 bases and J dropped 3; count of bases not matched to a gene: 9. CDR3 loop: CASSHRTSGGAKTDTQYF. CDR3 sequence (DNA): TGTGCCAGCAGCCACCGGACTAGCGGGGGGGCCAAAACAGATACGCAGTATTTT.

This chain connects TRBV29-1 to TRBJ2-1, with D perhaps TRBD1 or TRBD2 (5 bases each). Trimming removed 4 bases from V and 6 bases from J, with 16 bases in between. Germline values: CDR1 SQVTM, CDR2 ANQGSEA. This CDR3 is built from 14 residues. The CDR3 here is CSVAGTSSGNEQFF. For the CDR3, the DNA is TGCAGCGTTGCCGGGACCTCATCGGGCAATGAGCAGTTCTTC.

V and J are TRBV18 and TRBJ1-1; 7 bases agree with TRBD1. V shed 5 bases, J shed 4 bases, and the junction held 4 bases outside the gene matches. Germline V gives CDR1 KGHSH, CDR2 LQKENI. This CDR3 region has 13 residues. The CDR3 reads CASSASGGTEAFF. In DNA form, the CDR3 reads TGTGCCAGCTCAGCATCAGGGGGCACTGAAGCTTTCTTT.

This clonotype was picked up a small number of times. The CDR3 spells CASSQDPASGAYNEQFF. The CDR3 nucleotides are TGTGCCAGCAGCCAAGATCCGGCTAGCGGGGCTTACAATGAGCAGTTCTTC. The J gene is TRBJ2-1, the V gene TRBV4-2; 9 bases agree with TRBD2. This CDR3 is 17 amino acids long. V gave up 0 bases and J gave up 4 bases; unmatched junction bases: 7. In germline, CDR1 is LGHNA, CDR2 YNFKEQ.

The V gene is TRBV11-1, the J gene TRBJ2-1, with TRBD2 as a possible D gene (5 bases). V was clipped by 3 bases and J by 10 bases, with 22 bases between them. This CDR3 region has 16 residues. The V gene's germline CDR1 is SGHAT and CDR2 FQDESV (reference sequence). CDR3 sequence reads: CASSFVRAFEGGEQFF. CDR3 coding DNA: TGTGCCAGCAGCTTTGTCCGGGCCTTCGAAGGCGGGGAGCAGTTCTTC. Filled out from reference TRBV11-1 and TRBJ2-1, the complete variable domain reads EAEVAQSPRYKITEKSQAVAFWCDPISGHATLYWYRQILGQGPELLVQFQDESVVDDSQLPKDRFSAERLKGVDSTLKIQPAELGDSAMYLCASSFVRAFEGGEQFFGPGTRLTVL.

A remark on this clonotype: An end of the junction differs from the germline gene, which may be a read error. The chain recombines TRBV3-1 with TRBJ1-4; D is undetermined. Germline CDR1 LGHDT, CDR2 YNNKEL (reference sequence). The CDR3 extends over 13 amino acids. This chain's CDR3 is CASSQEERSKLFF. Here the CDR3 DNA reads TGTGCTAGCAGCCAAGAAGAGCGGAGTAAACTGTTTTTT.

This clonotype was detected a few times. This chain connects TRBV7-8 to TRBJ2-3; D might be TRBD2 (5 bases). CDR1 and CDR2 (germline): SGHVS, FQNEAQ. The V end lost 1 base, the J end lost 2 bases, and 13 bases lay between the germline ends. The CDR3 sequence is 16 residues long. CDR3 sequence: CASSLGPSPPTDTQYF. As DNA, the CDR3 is TGTGCCAGCAGCTTAGGCCCTAGCCCACCCACAGATACGCAGTATTTT.

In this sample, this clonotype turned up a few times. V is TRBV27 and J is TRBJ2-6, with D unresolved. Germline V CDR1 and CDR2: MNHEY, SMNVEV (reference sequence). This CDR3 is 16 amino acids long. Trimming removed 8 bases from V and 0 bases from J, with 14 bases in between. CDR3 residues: CASGMDLSSGANVLTF. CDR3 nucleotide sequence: TGTGCCAGCGGGATGGACCTTTCCTCTGGGGCCAACGTCCTGACTTTC.

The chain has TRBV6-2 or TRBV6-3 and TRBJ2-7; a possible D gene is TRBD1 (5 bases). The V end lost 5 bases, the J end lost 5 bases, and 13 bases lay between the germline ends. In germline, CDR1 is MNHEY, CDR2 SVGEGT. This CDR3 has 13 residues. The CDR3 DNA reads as TGTGCCAGCAGTAGACAGCTCCGGGACGAGCAGTACTTC. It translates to CASSRQLRDEQYF.

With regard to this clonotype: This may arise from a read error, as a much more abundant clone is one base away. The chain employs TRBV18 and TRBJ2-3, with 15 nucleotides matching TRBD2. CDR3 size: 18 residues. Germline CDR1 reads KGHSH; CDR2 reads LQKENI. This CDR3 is CASSPRTSGGASTDTQCF. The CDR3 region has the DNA TGTGCCAGCTCACCACGGACTAGCGGGGGGGCTAGCACAGATACGCAGTGTTTT.

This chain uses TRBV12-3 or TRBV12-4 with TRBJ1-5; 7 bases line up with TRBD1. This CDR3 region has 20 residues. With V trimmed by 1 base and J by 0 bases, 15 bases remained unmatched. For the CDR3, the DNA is TGTGCCAGCAGTTTAGGCATTAGGGCAGGGGGTTTAAATAGCAATCAGCCCCAGCATTTT. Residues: CASSLGIRAGGLNSNQPQHF.

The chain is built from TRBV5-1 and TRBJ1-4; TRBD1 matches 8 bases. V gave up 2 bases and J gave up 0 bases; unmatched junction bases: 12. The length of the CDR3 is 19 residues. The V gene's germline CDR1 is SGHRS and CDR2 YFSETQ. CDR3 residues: CASSFRTGPLGATNEKLFF. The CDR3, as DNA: TGCGCCAGCAGCTTCCGGACAGGGCCCCTAGGAGCAACTAATGAAAAACTGTTTTTT.

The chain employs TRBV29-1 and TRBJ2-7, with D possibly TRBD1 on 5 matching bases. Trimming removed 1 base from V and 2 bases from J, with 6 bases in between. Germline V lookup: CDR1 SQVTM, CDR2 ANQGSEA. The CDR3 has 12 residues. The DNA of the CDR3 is TGCAGCGTTGAAGGACAGACCTACGAGCAGTACTTC. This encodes CSVEGQTYEQYF.

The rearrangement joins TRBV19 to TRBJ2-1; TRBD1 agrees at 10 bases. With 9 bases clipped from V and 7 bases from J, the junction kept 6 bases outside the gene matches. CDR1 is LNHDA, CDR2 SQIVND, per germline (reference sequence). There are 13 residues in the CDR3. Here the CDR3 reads CASGTGARNEQFF. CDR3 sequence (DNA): TGTGCCAGCGGGACAGGGGCACGGAATGAGCAGTTCTTC.

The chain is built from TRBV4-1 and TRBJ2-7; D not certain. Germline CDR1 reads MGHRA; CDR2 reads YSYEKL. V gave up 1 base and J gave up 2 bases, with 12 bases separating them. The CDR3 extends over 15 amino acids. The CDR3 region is CASSQVVSVAYEQYF. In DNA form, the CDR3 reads TGCGCCAGCAGCCAAGTAGTCTCCGTGGCCTACGAGCAGTACTTC.